Listed below are T cell receptor beta chains from one sample, sequenced in a study of blood T cell repertoires in COVID-19. Produced via immunoSEQ multiplex PCR; TCRdb's table is partial and in-frame only. The profile shows 250,000 to 350,000 clones, approximately 84% of them singletons. Sequencing was carried out using peripheral blood. All receptors derive from a human donor with COVID-19, enrolled during active disease. The donor label of this sample is uncertain. CDR3s include the opening cysteine and the closing phenylalanine or tryptophan. D genes are given only for firm matches. A row's size may be missing; if present it is once, few, many or a size class.

D gene: -
V gene: TRBV5-6
J gene: TRBJ1-5
clone size: -
CDR3 length: 14
CDR3 protein: CASSFGRVGQPQHF
CDR3 DNA: TGTGCCAGCAGCTTTGGCAGGGTCGGGCAGCCCCAGCATTTT

D gene: -
V gene: TRBV24-1
J gene: TRBJ2-1
clone size: -
CDR3 length: 18
CDR3 protein: CATSDLSPGQRGYNEQFF
CDR3 DNA: TGTGCCACCAGTGATCTATCTCCGGGACAAAGGGGATACAATGAGCAGTTCTTC

D gene: -
V gene: TRBV28
J gene: TRBJ2-2
clone size: -
CDR3 length: 13
CDR3 protein: CAGSARLAGELFF
CDR3 DNA: TGTGCCGGTAGCGCCCGGCTTGCCGGGGAGCTGTTTTTT

D gene: -
V gene: TRBV7-2
J gene: TRBJ1-6
clone size: few
CDR3 length: 14
CDR3 protein: CASSLDSYNSPLHF
CDR3 DNA: TGTGCCAGCAGCTTAGACAGCTATAATTCACCCCTCCACTTT

D gene: TRBD2
V gene: TRBV7-2
J gene: TRBJ2-3
clone size: -
CDR3 length: 18
CDR3 protein: CASSVRTSGRASTDTQYF
CDR3 DNA: TGTGCCAGCAGCGTTAGGACTAGCGGGAGGGCGAGCACAGATACGCAGTATTTT

D gene: -
V gene: TRBV10-3
J gene: TRBJ2-5
clone size: -
CDR3 length: 12
CDR3 protein: CATWAGEETQYF
CDR3 DNA: TGTGCCACCTGGGCGGGCGAAGAGACCCAGTACTTC

D gene: -
V gene: TRBV20-1
J gene: TRBJ2-5
clone size: -
CDR3 length: 11
CDR3 protein: CSGQGQETQYF
CDR3 DNA: TGCAGTGGTCAGGGCCAAGAGACCCAGTACTTC

D gene: -
V gene: TRBV11-2
J gene: TRBJ2-1
clone size: -
CDR3 length: 15
CDR3 protein: CASSLDVGRNNEQFF
CDR3 DNA: TGTGCCAGCAGCTTAGACGTCGGGAGAAACAATGAGCAGTTCTTC

D gene: TRBD1
V gene: TRBV6-5
J gene: TRBJ1-6
clone size: once
CDR3 length: 14
CDR3 protein: CASSRTGEYSPLHF
CDR3 DNA: TGTGCCAGCAGTCGGACAGGGGAGTATTCACCCCTCCACTTT

D gene: TRBD1
V gene: TRBV10-3
J gene: TRBJ1-3
clone size: -
CDR3 length: 16
CDR3 protein: CAISDRDRESGNTIYF
CDR3 DNA: TGTGCCATCAGTGACCGGGACAGGGAGTCTGGAAACACCATATATTTT

D gene: -
V gene: TRBV11-2
J gene: TRBJ1-1
clone size: -
CDR3 length: 15
CDR3 protein: CASSKRFGGSTEAFF
CDR3 DNA: TGTGCCAGCAGCAAAAGGTTCGGGGGTAGCACTGAAGCTTTCTTT